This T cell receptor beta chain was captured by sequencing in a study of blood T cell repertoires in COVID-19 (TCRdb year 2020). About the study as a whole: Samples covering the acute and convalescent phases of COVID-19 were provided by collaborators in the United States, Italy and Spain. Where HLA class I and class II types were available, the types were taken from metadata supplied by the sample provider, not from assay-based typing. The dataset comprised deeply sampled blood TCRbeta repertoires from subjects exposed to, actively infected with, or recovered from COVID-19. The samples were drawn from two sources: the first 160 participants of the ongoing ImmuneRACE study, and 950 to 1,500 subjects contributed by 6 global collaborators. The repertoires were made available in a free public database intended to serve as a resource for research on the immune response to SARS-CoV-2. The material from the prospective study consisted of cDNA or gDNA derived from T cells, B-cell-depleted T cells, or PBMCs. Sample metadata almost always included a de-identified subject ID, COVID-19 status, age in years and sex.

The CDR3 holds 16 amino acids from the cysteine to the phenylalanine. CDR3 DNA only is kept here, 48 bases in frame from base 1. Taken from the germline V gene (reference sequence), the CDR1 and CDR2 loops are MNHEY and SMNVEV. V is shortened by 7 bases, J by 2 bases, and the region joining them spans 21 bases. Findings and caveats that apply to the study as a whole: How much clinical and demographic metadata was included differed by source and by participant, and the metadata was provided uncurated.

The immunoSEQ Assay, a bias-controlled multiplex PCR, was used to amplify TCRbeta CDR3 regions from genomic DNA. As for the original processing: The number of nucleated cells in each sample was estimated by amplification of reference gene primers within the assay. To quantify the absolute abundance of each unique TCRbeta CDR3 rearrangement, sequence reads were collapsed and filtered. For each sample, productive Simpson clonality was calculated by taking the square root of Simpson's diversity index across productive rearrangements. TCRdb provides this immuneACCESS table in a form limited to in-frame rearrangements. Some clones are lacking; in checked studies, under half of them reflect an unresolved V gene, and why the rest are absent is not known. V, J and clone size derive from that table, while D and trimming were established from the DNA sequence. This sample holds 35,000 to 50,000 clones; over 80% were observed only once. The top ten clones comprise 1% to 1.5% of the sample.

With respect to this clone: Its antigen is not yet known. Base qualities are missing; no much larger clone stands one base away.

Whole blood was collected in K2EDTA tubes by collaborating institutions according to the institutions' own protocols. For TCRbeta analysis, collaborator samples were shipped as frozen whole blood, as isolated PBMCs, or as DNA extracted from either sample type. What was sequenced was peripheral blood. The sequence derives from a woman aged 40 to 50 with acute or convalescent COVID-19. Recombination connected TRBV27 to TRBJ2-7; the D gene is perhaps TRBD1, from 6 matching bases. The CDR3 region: CASKFVRGQRTYEQYF. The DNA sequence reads TGTGCCAGCAAGTTCGTCCGCGGACAGAGAACCTACGAGCAGTACTTC.